The present entry profiles one T cell receptor (beta chain) with its context. This entry belongs to a study of technical replicates of blood from several donors. This CDR3 comprises 16 residues. Germline CDR1 and CDR2: GTSNPN and SVGIG (reference sequence). Measured with immunoSEQ multiplex PCR; TCRdb has only the in-frame clones, and not every one. The table shows almost 85,000 clones, with around 97% occurring only once. V gene TRBV30 combines with J gene TRBJ2-6, with TRBD2 as a possible D gene (6 bases). This clonotype was sampled from a human donor in good health. Specimen: T cells isolated from PBMCs. The DNA for the CDR3 is TGTGGACACACATCGGGGGTAGGATCTGGGGCCAACGTCCTGACTTTC. Protein: CGHTSGVGSGANVLTF.